This record looks at one TCR beta chain sequence and its context. What it binds is unknown. The data derive from a study of radiation and T cells in renal cell carcinoma. The study, taken as a whole, reports: Pretreatment tumor biopsies were lacking, so baseline clonotypes are unknown.

The data were produced by immunoSEQ multiplex PCR, yet TCRdb's version contains in-frame clones alone and is incomplete. The sample has approximately 29,000 clones, 65% to 85% seen once. Time point of the sample: blood 4 weeks post-SBRT, at nephrectomy. Sample treatment: 15 Gy SBRT to primary tumor, nephrectomy 4 weeks later. This receptor was obtained from a man aged 55-75 years with renal cell carcinoma. The source material was blood, sampled from a patient whose treatment included radiotherapy and nephrectomy.

The CDR3 DNA is TGTGCCAGCAGCAGCCCGGCGGGAGATCGGTTCTTC. Translating gives CASSSPAGDRFF. The V gene is TRBV5-8, the J gene TRBJ2-1; TRBD2 matches at 7 bases. The CDR3 length is 12 residues. The V gene's germline CDR1 is SGHTS and CDR2 YDEGEE. V shed 4 bases, J shed 15 bases, and the junction held 10 bases outside the gene matches.